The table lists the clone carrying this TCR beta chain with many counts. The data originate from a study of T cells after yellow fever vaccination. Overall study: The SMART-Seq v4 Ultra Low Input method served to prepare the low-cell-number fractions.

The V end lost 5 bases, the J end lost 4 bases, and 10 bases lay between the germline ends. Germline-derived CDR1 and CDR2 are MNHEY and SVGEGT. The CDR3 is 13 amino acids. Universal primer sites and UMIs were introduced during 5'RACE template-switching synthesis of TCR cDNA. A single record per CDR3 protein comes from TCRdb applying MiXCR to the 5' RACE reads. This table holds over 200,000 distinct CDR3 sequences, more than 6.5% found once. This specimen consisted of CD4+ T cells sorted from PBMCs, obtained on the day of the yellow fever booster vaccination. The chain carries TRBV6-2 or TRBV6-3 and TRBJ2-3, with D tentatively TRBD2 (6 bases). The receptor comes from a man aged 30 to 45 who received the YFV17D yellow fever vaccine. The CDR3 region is CASSPTRPDTQYF. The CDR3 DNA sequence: TGTGCCAGCAGTCCGACTAGACCAGATACGCAGTATTTT.